The 20 T cell receptor beta chains listed next were all sequenced from one sample in a study of molecular identifiers for immune sequencing clone quantification. In TCRdb, the PCR reads were re-called with MiXCR into one record per CDR3 protein. The data show 9,500 to 10,000 distinct CDR3 sequences, roughly a fifth seen once. The sequenced material came from naive CD8+ T cells from blood, with Jurkat cell RNA spiked in. Subset here: FACS-sorted CD8+CD4-CCR7+CD45RA+ naive T cells. These receptors originate from a human donor in good health. Some libraries in this study had Jurkat cell RNA spiked in.

This clonotype is categorized as medium-sized. The chain uses TRBV7-2 and TRBJ2-7; 9 bases align to TRBD1. This CDR3 is 15 amino acids long. Germline CDR1 SGHTA, CDR2 FQGNSA. V lost 5 bases and J lost 7; bases outside the gene matches: 12. The CDR3 sequence is CASSPGQGFWWEQYF. DNA of the CDR3: TGTGCCAGCAGCCCCGGACAGGGGTTCTGGTGGGAGCAGTACTTC.

As for this clonotype: This clone may be a read error of a much larger clone one base away. It is unclear where the CDR3 begins or ends on the DNA, so no DNA is shown, and the CDR3 is as TCRdb lists it. This chain connects TRBV7-5 to TRBJ1-1; the D call of TRBD1 is as the table states it, not checked on the DNA. TRBV7-5 is designated a pseudogene. The CDR3 adds up to 17 amino acids, both ends counted. Here the CDR3 reads CISVPEAHGQMNTEAFF.

This clonotype ranks as medium-sized. The chain links TRBV7-9 to TRBJ2-4; D gene ambiguous. CDR1 is SEHNR and CDR2 is FQNEAQ in the germline V gene (reference sequence). Trimming pared 8 bases from V and 3 bases from J, leaving 8 bases between. This CDR3 is built from 12 residues. In DNA, the CDR3 is TGTGCCAGCGGGGATGTCAAAAACATTCAGTACTTC. This translates into CASGDVKNIQYF.

Turning to this clonotype: The junction differs from germline at one of its ends, possibly a read error. This sequence joins TRBV13 and TRBJ1-4; 11 nucleotides line up with TRBD1. CDR1 is PRHDT, CDR2 FYEKMQ, per germline (reference sequence). The CDR3 spans 19 residues. The CDR3 bases are TGTGCCGGCAGCAAGTCCGGACAGGGGGCGGGCTTTGGGAGTGGAAAACTGTTTTTT. This encodes CAGSKSGQGAGFGSGKLFF. The variable domain in full, completed from reference TRBV13 and TRBJ1-4, reads AAGVIQSPRHLIKEKRETATLKCYPIPRHDTVYWYQQGPGQDPQFLISFYEKMQSDKGSIPDRFSAQQFSDYHSELNMSSLELGDSALYFCAGSKSGQGAGFGSGKLFFGSGTQLSVL.

This clonotype was detected many times. The chain employs TRBV7-8 and TRBJ2-1; TRBD2 might be the D (6 bases). V was clipped by 5 bases and J by 1 base, with 9 bases between them. The CDR3 is 14 residues long. Germline lookup yields CDR1 SGHVS and CDR2 FQNEAQ. The CDR3 sequence: CASSLGGSYNEQFF. Here the CDR3 DNA reads TGTGCCAGCAGCCTAGGAGGGTCCTACAATGAGCAGTTCTTC.

V gene TRBV9 combines with J gene TRBJ2-7; D is uncertain. V was clipped by 2 bases and J by 6 bases, with 18 bases between them. This CDR3 contains 15 residues. The germline V gene encodes CDR1 SGDLS and CDR2 YYNGEE. Here the CDR3 DNA reads TGTGCCAGCAGCGTCGTCGCGGAATCGACCTGCGAGCAGTACTTC. Amino acid sequence: CASSVVAESTCEQYF.

This clonotype is labeled medium-sized. The chain carries TRBV2 and TRBJ1-5; D call uncertain. The CDR3 consists of 14 residues. Germline V CDR1 and CDR2: SNHLY, FYNNEI. Trimming took 6 bases from V and 4 from J, leaving 13 bases between them. The DNA for the CDR3 is TGTGCCAGCAGCCTGGAGGGTAGTAATCAGCCCCAGCATTTT. Its protein is CASSLEGSNQPQHF.

This chain uses TRBV7-9 with TRBJ1-3; 7 nucleotides align to TRBD1. This CDR3 has 15 residues. J gave up 2 bases and V 4 bases, and 5 bases lay outside the gene matches. Germline V gene lookup returns CDR1 SEHNR and CDR2 FQNEAQ (reference sequence). CDR3 coding DNA: TGTGCCAGCAGCTCCACTGACAGGGCTGGAAACACCATATATTTT. This encodes CASSSTDRAGNTIYF.

This clonotype counts as medium-sized (0.01 to 0.1%). The chain has TRBV28 and TRBJ2-2; 10 nucleotides agree with TRBD2. Germline V gene lookup returns CDR1 MDHEN and CDR2 SYDVKM. CDR3 length equals 16 residues. Losses at the gene ends were 6 bases for V and 5 bases for J; bases not matched to a gene: 9. This CDR3 is CASRFLAGASTGELFF. The CDR3 nucleotides read TGTGCCAGCAGATTCCTAGCGGGAGCTAGTACCGGGGAGCTGTTTTTT.

A note on this clonotype: A read error may be the cause here, since a much bigger clone is one base away. The gene calls are TRBV14 and TRBJ2-7; 9 bases line up with TRBD2. The CDR3 is made up of 15 amino acids. The junction had 9 bases not matched to a gene; V was cut back by 3 bases and J by 6 bases. Germline V gene lookup returns CDR1 SGHDN and CDR2 FVKESK. Here the CDR3 DNA reads TGTGCCAGCAGCCACCGACTAGCGGACTACTGCGAGCAGTACTTC. This translates into CASSHRLADYCEQYF.

With respect to this clonotype: Its ends do not fully match the called genes, so a read error is possible. This chain connects TRBV12-3 or TRBV12-4 to TRBJ1-2; D call uncertain. The CDR3 is 12 residues long. CDR3 DNA sequence: TGTGCCAGCAGTTCCGCTAGCCGTGGCTTCACCTTC. Translating it yields CASSSASRGFTF.

This clonotype has at least ten counts. The chain combines TRBV29-1 with TRBJ1-2; D unresolved. This CDR3 has 11 residues. Trimming took 5 bases from V and 3 from J, leaving 7 bases between them. Germline CDR1 is SQVTM and CDR2 is ANQGSEA. The CDR3 sequence: CSVYVDYGYTF. CDR3 bases: TGCAGCGTTTATGTGGACTATGGCTACACCTTC.

In this sample, this clonotype turned up many times. CDR3 sequence (DNA): TGTGCCAGCAGTTACGAGGGTTCGCGGGACAGTAGCAATCAGCCCCAGCATTTT. It yields the protein CASSYEGSRDSSNQPQHF. This rearrangement joins TRBV6-2 or TRBV6-3 to TRBJ1-5, with 7 bases matching TRBD1. Trimming at V came to 2 bases and at J to 0 bases, leaving 10 bases not matched to a gene. There are 18 residues in the CDR3. Germline CDR1 is MNHEY and CDR2 is SVGEGT.

This clonotype was found many times. This rearrangement joins TRBV5-6 to TRBJ2-5; 9 positions match TRBD2. The CDR3 has 19 residues. J lost 4 bases, V lost 2 bases, and 18 bases had no gene match. CDR1 and CDR2 from the germline V gene are SGHDT and YYEEEE. DNA for the CDR3: TGTGCCAGCAGCTTCCAGAGGGTAGCGGGAGCCCGGTGGGGAGAGACCCAGTACTTC. It translates to CASSFQRVAGARWGETQYF.

This clonotype was detected many times. V is TRBV9 and J is TRBJ2-7, with D hard to call. This CDR3 comprises 15 residues. The V and J ends lost 2 bases and 2 bases respectively, with 14 bases between them. Germline V gene sequence: CDR1 SGDLS, CDR2 YYNGEE. The CDR3 reads CASSVVAESTYEQYF. The DNA of the CDR3 is TGTGCCAGCAGCGTCGTCGCGGAATCGACCTACGAGCAGTACTTC.

This clonotype was observed a single time. The chain combines TRBV29-1 with TRBJ2-7; D uncertain. This CDR3 is 16 amino acids long. Germline CDR1 is SQVTM and CDR2 is ANQGSEA. Trimming shortened V by 0 bases and J by 4 bases, and 19 bases separated the two germline ends. CDR3 coding DNA: TGCAGCGTTGAAGATCGATCCCGGGCCCCAAAGTACGAGCAGTACTTC. Its translation is CSVEDRSRAPKYEQYF.

This clonotype was counted at least ten times. This chain uses TRBV30 with TRBJ1-1, with TRBD1 as a possible D gene (6 bases). Germline V CDR1 and CDR2: GTSNPN, SVGIG (reference sequence). The germline V and J ends were trimmed by 0 bases and 2 bases, with 10 bases remaining between them. The CDR3 extends over 14 amino acids. The CDR3 nucleotides read TGTGCCTGGAGTGTGGGGGCATCCAACACTGAAGCTTTCTTT. This encodes CAWSVGASNTEAFF.

This clonotype was seen ten or more times. This chain uses TRBV19 with TRBJ2-7; 9 bases fit TRBD1. The CDR3 totals 15 residues. The germline V gene encodes CDR1 LNHDA and CDR2 SQIVND (reference sequence). Germline trimming cut 4 bases from V and 0 bases from J; bases unmatched to any gene: 4. The CDR3 loop is CASSSYRGHSYEQYF. The CDR3 DNA is TGTGCCAGTAGTAGCTACAGGGGGCACTCCTACGAGCAGTACTTC.

A word on this clonotype: It may be a read error: a sequence one base away is much more abundant. The chain links TRBV24-1 to TRBJ2-3, with a tentative D call TRBD1 (6 bases). The germline V gene encodes CDR1 KGHDR and CDR2 SFDVKD. CDR3 length: 15 amino acids. Trimming cost V 5 bases and J 2 bases, with 13 bases left between them. The CDR3 bases are TGTGCCACCAGTGGATCGACAGGATTCACAGATACGCAGTATTTT. Translated, it gives CATSGSTGFTDTQYF.

Turning to this clonotype: The CDR3 does not end in the conserved phenylalanine or tryptophan, so this is likely a read error. The chain carries TRBV27 and TRBJ2-7, with 7 bases matching TRBD1. Looked up from germline, CDR1 is MNHEY and CDR2 is SMNVEV (reference sequence). The length of the CDR3 is 14 residues. With 4 bases clipped from V and 3 bases from J, the junction kept 6 bases outside the gene matches. The CDR3 DNA follows: TGTGCCAGCAGTTCCGGGACAGACTTCTACGAGCAGTACCCC. Amino acids: CASSSGTDFYEQYP.